What follows describes a single T cell receptor (beta chain). Trimming removed 3 bases from V and 4 bases from J; junction bases left unmatched: 9. The CDR3 is made up of 15 amino acids. CDR1 and CDR2 from the germline V gene are SGHRS and YFSETQ. The source of the sample is a study of blood T cell repertoires in COVID-19. Study-wide background: PBMCs, B-cell-depleted T cells, or T cells provided the cDNA or gDNA that made up the material.

Sequencing used immunoSEQ multiplex PCR; TCRdb keeps in-frame clones, though not all of them. The table records 270,000 or so clones, 65% to 90% of them present only once. Material for sequencing was peripheral blood. This receptor was identified in a human donor in a cohort sampled during active COVID-19. J is TRBJ1-1 and V is TRBV5-1; 7 bases align to TRBD1. The CDR3 DNA sequence: TGCGCCAGCAGCTATTTACAGGGGATGGGCACTGAAGCTTTCTTT. As protein: CASSYLQGMGTEAFF.